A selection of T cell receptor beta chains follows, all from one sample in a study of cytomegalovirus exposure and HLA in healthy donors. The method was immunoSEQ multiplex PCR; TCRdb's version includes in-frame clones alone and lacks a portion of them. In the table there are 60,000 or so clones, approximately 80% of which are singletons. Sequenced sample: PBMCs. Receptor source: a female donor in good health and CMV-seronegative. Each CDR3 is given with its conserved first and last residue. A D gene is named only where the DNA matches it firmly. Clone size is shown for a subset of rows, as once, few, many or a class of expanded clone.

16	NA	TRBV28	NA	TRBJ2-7	TGTGCCAGCAGCCAAGTATGGGGGCATTTCTCCTACGAGCAGTACTTC	CASSQVWGHFSYEQYF
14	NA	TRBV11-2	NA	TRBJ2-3	TGTGCCAGCAGCCCTAGCGTTTTGGGGGATACGCAGTATTTT	CASSPSVLGDTQYF
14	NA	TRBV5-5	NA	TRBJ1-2	TGTGCCAGCAGCTGGGGGCAGGTGAACTATGGCTACACCTTC	CASSWGQVNYGYTF
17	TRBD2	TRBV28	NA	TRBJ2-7	TGTGCCAGCAGCTCAATAGCGGGAGGGATCATAGGCTACGAGCAGTACTTC	CASSSIAGGIIGYEQYF
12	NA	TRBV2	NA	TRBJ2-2	TGTGCCAGCAGTTCCAGGGCCGGGGAGCTGTTTTTT	CASSSRAGELFF
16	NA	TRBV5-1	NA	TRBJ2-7	TGCGCCAGCAGCTTGGCCTTGGCTAGCGCACAGCCCGAGCAGTACTTC	CASSLALASAQPEQYF
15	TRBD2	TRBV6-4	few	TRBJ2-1	TGTGCCAGCAGTGAACTAGCGGGAGGGCCGAGTGAGCAGTTCTTC	CASSELAGGPSEQFF
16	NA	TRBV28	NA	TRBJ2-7	TGTGCCAGCAGTTTGGGTTGGGGGCCCCACTCCTACGAGCAGTACTTC	CASSLGWGPHSYEQYF
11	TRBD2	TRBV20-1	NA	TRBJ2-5	TGCGCGGGAGAGTACCAAGAGACCCAGTACTTC	CAGEYQETQYF
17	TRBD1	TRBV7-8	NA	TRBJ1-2	TGTGCCAGCAGCTTATTCGGGGGACAGCGTGAGACCTATGGCTACACCTTC	CASSLFGGQRETYGYTF
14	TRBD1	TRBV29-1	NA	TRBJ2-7	TGCAGCGTTGAAGAGACCGGACAGGGGGACGAGCAGTACTTC	CSVEETGQGDEQYF
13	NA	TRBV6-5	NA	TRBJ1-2	TGTGCCACGGGAAGGGGGAATGTTTATGGCTACACCTTC	CATGRGNVYGYTF
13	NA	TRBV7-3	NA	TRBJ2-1	TGTGCCAGCAGCCTGGGCCCCAACAATGAGCAGTTCTTC	CASSLGPNNEQFF
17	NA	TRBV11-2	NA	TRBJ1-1	TGTGCCAGCAGCTCCGTCCGTTTGACAGAGACGAACACTGAAGCTTTCTTT	CASSSVRLTETNTEAFF
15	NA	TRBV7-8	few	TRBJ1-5	TGTGCCAGCAGCTTAACCAGACTAAGCAATCAGCCCCAGCATTTT	CASSLTRLSNQPQHF
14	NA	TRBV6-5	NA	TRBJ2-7	TGTGCCAGCAGTTACTCGCGAAACTCCTACGAGCAGTACTTC	CASSYSRNSYEQYF
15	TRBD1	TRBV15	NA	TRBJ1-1	TGTGCCACCAGCAGATGGGACAGGCCGAACACTGAAGCTTTCTTT	CATSRWDRPNTEAFF
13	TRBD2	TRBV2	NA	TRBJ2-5	TGTGCCAGCAGGGGACTACCTAAAGAGACCCAGTACTTC	CASRGLPKETQYF
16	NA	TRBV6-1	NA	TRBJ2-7	TGTGCCAGCAGTGAAGGGATAGGAGCAAGCTCCTACGAGCAGTACTTC	CASSEGIGASSYEQYF
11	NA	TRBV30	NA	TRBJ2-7	TGTGCCTGGAGTGTGACTTACGAGCAGTACTTC	CAWSVTYEQYF
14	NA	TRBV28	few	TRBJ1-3	TGTGCCAGCAGTTTTTCCGATGCGGGAAACACCATATATTTT	CASSFSDAGNTIYF
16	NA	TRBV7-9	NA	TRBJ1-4	TGTGCCAGCAGCCTCAGCCTGGGGAGAACTAATGAAAAACTGTTTTTT	CASSLSLGRTNEKLFF
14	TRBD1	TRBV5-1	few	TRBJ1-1	TGCGCCAGCAGCCGGGACAGGGGGCGAACTGAAGCTTTCTTT	CASSRDRGRTEAFF
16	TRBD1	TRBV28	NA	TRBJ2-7	TGTGCCAGCAGTTTATCCGCCGGGACAGGTCGCTACGAGCAGTACTTC	CASSLSAGTGRYEQYF
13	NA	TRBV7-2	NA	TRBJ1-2	TGTGCCAGCAGCCGGGGGACCAAGCTAGGCTACACCTTC	CASSRGTKLGYTF
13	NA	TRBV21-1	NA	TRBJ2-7	TGTGCCAGCAGCAGCCGGGACAGGGATTCGCAGTACTTC	CASSSRDRDSQYF
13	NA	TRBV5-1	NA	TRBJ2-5	TGCGCCAGCAGCTTGTCCGGGGGAGAGACCCAGTACTTC	CASSLSGGETQYF
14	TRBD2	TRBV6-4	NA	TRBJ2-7	TGTGCCAGCAGTGAGAACGGGGGGGACTACGAGCAGTACTTC	CASSENGGDYEQYF
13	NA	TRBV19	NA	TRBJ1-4	TGTGCCAGTAAAGACAGGCCGAATGAAAAACTGTTTTTT	CASKDRPNEKLFF
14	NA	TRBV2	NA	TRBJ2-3	TGTGCCAGCCGGGGGCTAGCGGGCACAGATACGCAGTATTTT	CASRGLAGTDTQYF
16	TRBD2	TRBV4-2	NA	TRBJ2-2	TGTGCCAGCAGCCAGGGGACTAGCGGATTCACCGGGGAGCTGTTTTTT	CASSQGTSGFTGELFF
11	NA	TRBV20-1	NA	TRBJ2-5	TGCAGTGCTGGCGGGCAAGAGACCCAGTACTTC	CSAGGQETQYF
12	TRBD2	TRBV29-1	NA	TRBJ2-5	TGCAGCGACCGCCGGGGGGGAGAGACCCAGTACTTC	CSDRRGGETQYF
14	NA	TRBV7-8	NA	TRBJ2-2	TGTGCCAGCAGCAGGGAGGAGAACGCCGGGGAGCTGTTTTTT	CASSREENAGELFF
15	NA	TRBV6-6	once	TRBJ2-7	TGTGCCAGCAGTTACTCCGCCCAGATATCCTACGAGCAGTACTTC	CASSYSAQISYEQYF
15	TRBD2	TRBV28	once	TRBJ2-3	TGTGCCAGCATCTCCGGTGGGGGGGGGAGGGATACGCAGTATTTT	CASISGGGGRDTQYF
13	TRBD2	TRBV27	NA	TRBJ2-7	TGTGCCAGCAGGCAGCGGGGGAACTACGAGCAGTACTTC	CASRQRGNYEQYF
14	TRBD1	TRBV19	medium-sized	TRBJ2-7	TGTGCCAGTAGTATTGGACAGGGGACCTACGAGCAGTACTTC	CASSIGQGTYEQYF
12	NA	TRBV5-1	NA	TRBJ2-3	TGCGCCAGCAGCTTCGTCACAGATACGCAGTATTTT	CASSFVTDTQYF
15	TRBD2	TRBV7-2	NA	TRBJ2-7	TGTGCCAGCAGCTTCCGGACTAGCACACCCTACGAGCAGTACTTC	CASSFRTSTPYEQYF
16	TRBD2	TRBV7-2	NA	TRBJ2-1	TGTGCCAGCAACCGACTAGCGGGAGCTTTATACAATGAGCAGTTCTTC	CASNRLAGALYNEQFF
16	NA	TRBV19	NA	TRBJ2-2	TGTGCCAGTAGTTTGGCCCCCGGCGGGTACACCGGGGAGCTGTTTTTT	CASSLAPGGYTGELFF
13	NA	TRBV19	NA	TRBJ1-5	TGTGCCAGTAGTATGAGTGCTAATCAGCCCCAGCATTTT	CASSMSANQPQHF
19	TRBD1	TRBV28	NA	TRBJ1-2	TGTGCCAGCAGTTCCACAGCCGGGACAGGGGAAAAAATTAACTATGGCTACACCTTC	CASSSTAGTGEKINYGYTF